The 30 T cell receptor beta chains below come from one sample, sequenced in a study of cytomegalovirus exposure and HLA in healthy donors. Assay used: immunoSEQ multiplex PCR; TCRdb lists only in-frame clones, some missing. Of around 74,000 clones in the sample, around 85% were seen once. Sample: PBMCs. The receptor set was obtained from a man under 40 in good health and CMV-seronegative.

V usage is TRBV5-4 and J usage is TRBJ2-3; D is perhaps TRBD2 (5 bases). Germline V gives CDR1 SGHNT, CDR2 YYREEE (reference sequence). The CDR3 runs 18 residues. The V and J ends lost 4 bases and 1 base respectively, with 22 bases between them. The CDR3 reads CASSQWETSGFGTDTQYF. The CDR3 DNA reads as TGTGCCAGCAGCCAATGGGAGACCTCAGGATTTGGCACAGATACGCAGTATTTT.

This clone is a singleton in its sample. The J gene is TRBJ2-1, the V gene TRBV18, with TRBD1 matching over 10 bases. The CDR3 is made up of 15 amino acids. The germline V gene encodes CDR1 KGHSH and CDR2 LQKENI. V shed 4 bases and J 2 bases; nucleotides not matched to a gene: 2. This chain's CDR3 is CASSRDRGTYNEQFF. Written as DNA, the CDR3 is TGTGCCAGCTCACGGGACAGGGGTACCTACAATGAGCAGTTCTTC.

The chain is built from TRBV6-4 and TRBJ2-1; 13 nucleotides align to TRBD2. Germline CDR1 reads MRHNA; CDR2 reads SNTAGT. The CDR3 length is 15 residues. The junction had 1 base not matched to a gene; V was cut back by 0 bases and J by 8 bases. The CDR3 is CASSDSLAGGHEQFF. Written as DNA, the CDR3 is TGTGCCAGCAGTGACTCACTAGCGGGGGGGCATGAGCAGTTCTTC.

J is TRBJ2-3 and V is TRBV27; TRBD2 matches 11 bases. Germline CDR1 reads MNHEY; CDR2 reads SMNVEV (reference sequence). V lost 3 bases, J lost 3 bases, and 11 bases stayed unmatched. This CDR3 is built from 18 residues. In DNA, the CDR3 is TGTGCCAGCAGTTTGTTCTTAGCGGGAGGGCCAGGGACAGATACGCAGTATTTT. Its translation: CASSLFLAGGPGTDTQYF.

The V and J genes are TRBV9 and TRBJ2-3; the D is unclear. Germline CDR1 SGDLS, CDR2 YYNGEE. The CDR3 runs to 14 residues. The V end lost 0 bases, the J end lost 7 bases, and 12 bases lay between the germline ends. For the CDR3, the DNA is TGTGCCAGCAGCGTAGACGGTAGAGTTTATACGCAGTATTTT. Its protein is CASSVDGRVYTQYF.

The chain employs TRBV9 and TRBJ2-5; perhaps TRBD2 as D (5 bases). The CDR3 contains 15 residues. The V end lost 4 bases, the J end lost 2 bases, and 15 bases lay between the germline ends. Germline assignment: CDR1 SGDLS and CDR2 YYNGEE. CDR3 protein: CASSLLGLIQETQYF. The CDR3 region has the DNA TGTGCCAGCAGCCTTTTAGGACTTATTCAAGAGACCCAGTACTTC. The whole variable domain, filled in from reference TRBV9 and TRBJ2-5, reads DSGVTQTPKHLITATGQRVTLRCSPRSGDLSVYWYQQSLDQGLQFLIQYYNGEERAKGNILERFSAQQFPDLHSELNLSSLELGDSALYFCASSLLGLIQETQYFGPGTRLLVL.

V is TRBV6-5 and J is TRBJ1-2, with TRBD1 identical over 8 bases. This CDR3 has 14 residues. Germline V gene data show CDR1 as MNHEY and CDR2 as SVGAGI. J lost 8 bases, V lost 2 bases, and 7 bases had no gene match. The CDR3 bases are TGTGCCAGCAGTTACGCCCCAGGGGGCAGAGGCTACACCTTC. Protein product: CASSYAPGGRGYTF.

The V gene is TRBV11-2, the J gene TRBJ2-1; 14 bases line up with TRBD2. V gave up 4 bases and J gave up 8 bases; unmatched junction bases: 7. This CDR3 has 16 residues. Germline V gives CDR1 SGHAT, CDR2 FQNNGV. The CDR3 nucleotides are TGTGCCAGCAGCTCGGGACTAGCGGGAGTTCTCGATGAGCAGTTCTTC. Translation: CASSSGLAGVLDEQFF.

The chain has TRBV4-3 and TRBJ2-3, with 9 nucleotides matching TRBD1. The CDR3 runs 18 residues. Looked up from germline, CDR1 is LGHNA and CDR2 is YSLEER. Losses at the gene ends were 2 bases for V and 2 bases for J; bases not matched to a gene: 11. In nucleotides, the CDR3 is TGCGCCAGCAGCCAAAGATATGGGACAGGGCGAGACACAGATACGCAGTATTTT. Translating it yields CASSQRYGTGRDTDTQYF.

This sequence joins TRBV11-2 and TRBJ2-1; 8 bases match TRBD2. The germline CDR1 and CDR2 sequences are SGHAT and FQNNGV. The V and J ends lost 8 bases and 3 bases, in that order; junction bases with no gene match: 12. The CDR3 is made up of 16 amino acids. The CDR3 bases are TGTGCCAGCGAACCCCAAGCGGGAGAGGTCTACAATGAGCAGTTCTTC. Residues: CASEPQAGEVYNEQFF.

The V gene is TRBV7-9, the J gene TRBJ1-4, with unresolved D. The V end lost 4 bases, the J end lost 3 bases, and 9 bases lay between the germline ends. Germline V gene data show CDR1 as SEHNR and CDR2 as FQNEAQ (reference sequence). The CDR3 consists of 14 residues. DNA of the CDR3: TGTGCCAGCAGCTCTCAGGCGCCTAATGAAAAACTGTTTTTT. It yields the protein CASSSQAPNEKLFF.

V gene TRBV19 combines with J gene TRBJ1-1; TRBD1 is a possible D gene (5 bases). The length of the CDR3 is 14 residues. The ends were cut back, 3 bases at V and 5 bases at J, with 13 bases in the middle. Germline V CDR1 and CDR2: LNHDA, SQIVND (reference sequence). CDR3 nucleotide sequence: TGTGCCAGTAGTATGGATCGGGGGTGGACTGAAGCTTTCTTT. Translating it yields CASSMDRGWTEAFF.

In nucleotides, the CDR3 is TGTGCCAGCAGCGTAACTAGCGGGGGTTTTCAAGAGACCCAGTACTTC. This sequence encodes CASSVTSGGFQETQYF. The chain recombines TRBV9 with TRBJ2-5; 11 nucleotides align to TRBD2. The CDR3 has 16 amino acids. Germline CDR1 is SGDLS and CDR2 is YYNGEE. V lost 1 base, J lost 2 bases, and 4 bases stayed unmatched.

This clone showed up just a few times. This sequence joins TRBV7-2 and TRBJ2-1; TRBD2 matches at 7 bases. This CDR3 contains 12 residues. The junction had 6 bases not matched to a gene; V was cut back by 1 base and J by 15 bases. Germline values: CDR1 SGHTA, CDR2 FQGNSA. The CDR3 region is CASSLGLATSFF. The CDR3 DNA reads as TGTGCCAGCAGCTTAGGACTAGCTACGTCGTTCTTC.

This chain links TRBV4-3 with TRBJ1-1; D may be TRBD1 (5 bases). Germline assignment: CDR1 LGHNA and CDR2 YSLEER. The CDR3 totals 17 residues. V was cut by 0 bases and J by 1 base, with 15 bases left in between. In DNA form, the CDR3 reads TGCGCCAGCAGCCAAGACCCGCCGTGGGGGGAGAACACTGAAGCTTTCTTT. Its translation is CASSQDPPWGENTEAFF.

The J gene is TRBJ1-2, the V gene TRBV7-6; TRBD1 might be the D (5 bases). The V gene's germline CDR1 is SGHVS and CDR2 FNYEAQ. This CDR3 region has 13 residues. V gave up 1 base and J gave up 4 bases, with 7 bases separating them. CDR3 residues: CASSLDRIYGYTF. The CDR3 DNA reads as TGTGCCAGCAGCTTAGACAGGATCTATGGCTACACCTTC.

The CDR3 is CATSRDLHEGAAADTQYF. DNA for the CDR3: TGTGCCACCAGCAGAGACCTACACGAGGGGGCCGCGGCAGATACGCAGTATTTT. The rearrangement joins TRBV15 to TRBJ2-3; 7 bases agree with TRBD1. This CDR3 has 18 residues. The J segment lost 4 bases and the V segment lost 0 bases, leaving 13 bases of the junction unmatched. The germline gives CDR1 LNHNV, CDR2 YYDKDF (reference sequence).

The sample holds one count of this clone. The chain recombines TRBV4-3 with TRBJ1-5, with TRBD1 matching over 7 bases. Losses at the gene ends were 3 bases for V and 2 bases for J; bases not matched to a gene: 4. This CDR3 region has 15 residues. Germline V CDR1 and CDR2: LGHNA, YSLEER. DNA of the CDR3: TGCGCCAGCAGCCATTACAGGGGCCGCAATCAGCCCCAGCATTTT. Its protein is CASSHYRGRNQPQHF.

The chain has TRBV7-8 and TRBJ2-7; the D gene is possibly TRBD1 (6 bases). CDR1 and CDR2 (germline): SGHVS, FQNEAQ. The V and J ends lost 5 bases and 5 bases respectively, with 22 bases between them. CDR3 length: 16 amino acids. The CDR3, as DNA: TGTGCCAGCAGCCCGCCATACAGGGAAGGCGGCCACGAGCAGTACTTC. This gives the protein CASSPPYREGGHEQYF.

This chain joins TRBV9 and TRBJ2-5; 9 bases fit TRBD2. CDR1 is SGDLS and CDR2 is YYNGEE in the germline V gene. V lost 4 bases to trimming and J lost 4 bases; unmatched junction nucleotides: 8. This CDR3 has 15 residues. This CDR3 reads CASSLAGGLGETQYF. In nucleotides, the CDR3 is TGTGCCAGCAGCCTGGCGGGGGGGCTAGGAGAGACCCAGTACTTC.

V gene TRBV29-1 combines with J gene TRBJ1-1; maybe TRBD1 (6 bases). Trimming removed 6 bases from V and 6 bases from J, with 20 bases in between. From germline, CDR1 is SQVTM and CDR2 ANQGSEA. There are 14 residues in the CDR3. CDR3 sequence reads: CSVITQGRGAEAFF. The DNA for the CDR3 is TGCAGCGTAATCACCCAGGGGCGAGGGGCTGAAGCTTTCTTT.

The V and J genes are TRBV7-2 and TRBJ1-5; D ambiguous. V shed 1 base and J shed 1 base, with 8 bases lying between them. The CDR3 totals 15 residues. Germline V gives CDR1 SGHTA, CDR2 FQGNSA. CDR3 coding DNA: TGTGCCAGCAGCTTAGGCGGGTACAGCAATCAGCCCCAGCATTTT. It codes for CASSLGGYSNQPQHF.

V usage is TRBV30 and J usage is TRBJ2-2; possibly TRBD1 for D (5 bases). The CDR3 is 14 residues long. Trimming removed 8 bases at V and 7 bases at J, with 20 bases between. The V gene's germline CDR1 is GTSNPN and CDR2 SVGIG (reference sequence). The CDR3: CARRSFREFGELFF. The CDR3 DNA follows: TGTGCCAGACGTTCCTTCAGGGAATTCGGGGAGCTGTTTTTT.

J is TRBJ2-1 and V is TRBV5-4; TRBD2 matches at 9 bases. The CDR3 covers 15 residues. Looked up from germline, CDR1 is SGHNT and CDR2 is YYREEE (reference sequence). V lost 1 base to trimming and J lost 4 bases; unmatched junction nucleotides: 3. Here the CDR3 reads CASSLSAGGYNEQFF. The CDR3 nucleotides are TGTGCCAGCAGCTTGTCAGCGGGGGGTTACAATGAGCAGTTCTTC.

This rearrangement joins TRBV2 to TRBJ1-5; D is unresolved. The CDR3 has 15 amino acids. V was shortened by 4 bases and J by 6 bases, with 16 bases between the two germline ends. Germline V gene sequence: CDR1 SNHLY, CDR2 FYNNEI. DNA of the CDR3: TGTGCCAGCAGTGGGACTCCCGGAGGGAGTCAGCCCCAGCATTTT. This gives the protein CASSGTPGGSQPQHF.

V is TRBV18 and J is TRBJ1-1; 7 positions agree with TRBD1. There are 14 residues in the CDR3. The V gene's germline CDR1 is KGHSH and CDR2 LQKENI. V shed 3 bases, J shed 1 base, and the junction held 2 bases outside the gene matches. The CDR3 DNA follows: TGTGCCAGCTCACCTAACAGGGGGAACACTGAAGCTTTCTTT. It encodes CASSPNRGNTEAFF.

The CDR3 reads CSIWTSGRANQETQYF. The DNA for the CDR3 is TGCAGCATCTGGACTAGCGGGAGGGCCAACCAAGAGACCCAGTACTTC. The chain couples TRBV29-1 to TRBJ2-5; 15 bases line up with TRBD2. V lost 8 bases to trimming and J lost 0 bases; unmatched junction nucleotides: 7. This CDR3 comprises 16 residues. CDR1 is SQVTM, CDR2 ANQGSEA, per germline.

The CDR3 DNA is TGTGCCACCAGCAGAGCCCCAAAGAGCTCTGGAAACACCATATATTTT. Its translation is CATSRAPKSSGNTIYF. V and J are TRBV15 and TRBJ1-3; D ambiguous. This CDR3 contains 16 residues. Germline-derived CDR1 and CDR2 are LNHNV and YYDKDF (reference sequence). V was cut by 1 base and J by 0 bases, with 10 bases left in between.

This clone was seen once. V gene TRBV5-1 combines with J gene TRBJ1-2; a weak D match, TRBD1 (5 bases). Trimming stripped 2 bases from V and 10 bases from J, with 18 bases between. This CDR3 is 14 amino acids long. Germline assignment: CDR1 SGHRS and CDR2 YFSETQ. The CDR3 sequence: CASSLLVATDIYTF. CDR3 DNA sequence: TGCGCCAGCAGCTTACTCGTTGCGACAGATATCTACACCTTC.

The V and J genes are TRBV6-1 and TRBJ1-1, with a possible D match to TRBD1 (6 bases). The germline V and J ends were trimmed by 5 bases and 1 base, with 14 bases remaining between them. The germline gives CDR1 MNHNS, CDR2 SASEGT. This CDR3 is 15 amino acids long. This CDR3 is CASSPRQGWNTEAFF. DNA of the CDR3: TGTGCCAGCAGTCCTCGGCAGGGGTGGAACACTGAAGCTTTCTTT.